Below, 27 T cell receptor beta chains from the same sample are listed, as sequenced in a study of blood T cell repertoires in COVID-19 (dated by TCRdb to 2020 to 2021). The method was the immunoSEQ multiplex PCR assay. Here the immuneACCESS table is served through TCRdb, limited to in-frame sequences with V and J called. Missing clones are a known gap in these copies; in checked studies unresolved V genes cover under half, and the rest lacks a known reason. This sample has 200,000 to 250,000 clones in its table, and around 85% of those were observed once. The ten top clones hold 2% to 3% of the sample. Sequenced material: peripheral blood. The origin of the receptors is a woman in her 70s with COVID-19, enrolled during active disease.

V and J are TRBV7-2 and TRBJ1-1; D remains ambiguous. Germline V gene data show CDR1 as SGHTA and CDR2 as FQGNSA. Trimming left V 4 bases short and J 0 bases short, with 15 bases between. The CDR3 has 16 residues. CDR3 DNA: TGTGCCAGCAGCTCCGAAGGTTTTCGGGTGAACACTGAAGCTTTCTTT. This codes for CASSSEGFRVNTEAFF.

The chain uses TRBV2 and TRBJ1-1; 7 bases match TRBD1. The J segment lost 0 bases and the V segment lost 7 bases, leaving 5 bases of the junction unmatched. The CDR3 loop spans 14 amino acids. CDR1 and CDR2 from the germline V gene are SNHLY and FYNNEI. CDR3 nucleotide sequence: TGTGCCAGCAATGTCAGGGGGATGAACACTGAAGCTTTCTTT. Its protein product is CASNVRGMNTEAFF. The full variable domain, in which reference TRBV2 and TRBJ1-1 provide the parts outside the CDR3, is EPEVTQTPSHQVTQMGQEVILRCVPISNHLYFYWYRQILGQKVEFLVSFYNNEISEKSEIFDDQFSVERPDGSNFTLKIRSTKLEDSAMYFCASNVRGMNTEAFFGQGTRLTVV.

The J gene is TRBJ1-2, the V gene TRBV7-2; weak D call: TRBD1 (5 bases). The V end was cut by 10 bases, the J end by 7 bases, with 25 bases between. This CDR3 comprises 15 residues. Germline assignment: CDR1 SGHTA and CDR2 FQGNSA. CDR3 DNA sequence: TGTGCCACCGCCCTTATGGGGTCGACAGTAAGTGGCTACACCTTC. Encoded protein: CATALMGSTVSGYTF.

The chain carries TRBV6-6 and TRBJ1-6, with D possibly matching TRBD1 (5 bases). The CDR3 totals 16 residues. The ends were cut back, 7 bases at V and 5 bases at J, with 18 bases in the middle. CDR1 and CDR2 from the germline V gene are MNHNY and SVGAGI (reference sequence). In nucleotides, the CDR3 is TGTGCCAGCATTACCTCTGGGGGGGTAAATAATTCACCCCTCCACTTT. Translation gives CASITSGGVNNSPLHF.

The genes are TRBV10-3 and TRBJ1-2; 9 bases align to TRBD1. This CDR3 spans 14 amino acids. The V segment lost 10 bases and the J segment 7 bases; nucleotides outside the gene matches: 13. CDR1 is ENHRY, CDR2 SYGVKD, per germline. This CDR3 is CATAGDRVASGYTF. The CDR3 bases are TGTGCCACCGCCGGGGACAGGGTAGCGTCTGGCTACACCTTC.

This rearrangement joins TRBV7-2 to TRBJ1-2; 7 nucleotides agree with TRBD1. Germline V lookup: CDR1 SGHTA, CDR2 FQGNSA. CDR3 length equals 15 residues. The ends lost 1 base at V and 4 bases at J; junction bases unmatched: 6. CDR3 bases: TGTGCCAGCAGCTTAGACAGGGGAAGCGGCTATGGCTACACCTTC. Protein product: CASSLDRGSGYGYTF.

The CDR3 loop is CASSLSKDRGQPQHF. For the CDR3, the DNA is TGCGCCAGCAGCCTTTCCAAGGACAGGGGACAGCCCCAGCATTTT. This rearrangement joins TRBV4-3 to TRBJ1-5, with 9 bases aligning to TRBD1. Germline V gene data show CDR1 as LGHNA and CDR2 as YSLEER. The ends lost 4 bases at V and 7 bases at J; junction bases unmatched: 8. The CDR3 loop spans 15 amino acids.

The rearrangement joins TRBV7-2 to TRBJ1-4, with a tentative D call TRBD1 (6 bases). The CDR3 extends over 14 amino acids. The V end lost 5 bases, the J end lost 2 bases, and 9 bases lay between the germline ends. Germline CDR1 is SGHTA and CDR2 is FQGNSA. The CDR3 nucleotides read TGTGCCAGCAGCAACAGGGTTACTAATGAAAAACTGTTTTTT. Amino acids: CASSNRVTNEKLFF.

V gene TRBV2 combines with J gene TRBJ1-5, with D hard to call. Trimming stripped 9 bases from V and 3 bases from J, with 15 bases between. The CDR3 sequence is 14 residues long. Germline CDR1 and CDR2: SNHLY and FYNNEI. CDR3 loop: CASLRGSNNQPQHF. The CDR3 DNA follows: TGTGCCAGTTTACGAGGAAGCAACAATCAGCCCCAGCATTTT.

V is TRBV4-3 and J is TRBJ1-1, with a weak D call TRBD1 (6 bases). Germline V gene sequence: CDR1 LGHNA, CDR2 YSLEER. Trimming cost V 2 bases and J 5 bases, with 24 bases left between them. CDR3 length equals 18 residues. The DNA for the CDR3 is TGCGCCAGCAGCCAATCCAGTGGTTCGGGGGGGCTGGTTACTGAAGCTTTCTTT. Its translation is CASSQSSGSGGLVTEAFF.

V is TRBV6-1 and J is TRBJ1-1; D not resolved. The CDR3 has 13 amino acids. The V gene lost 2 bases and the J gene lost 11 bases, with 15 bases spanning the gap. CDR1 and CDR2 from the germline V gene are MNHNS and SASEGT. CDR3 sequence: CASSETRTGRAFF. As DNA, the CDR3 is TGTGCCAGCAGTGAAACTAGGACCGGTAGGGCTTTCTTT.

This clone was seen more than once but under ten times. The rearrangement links TRBV4-3 to TRBJ1-5; D unclear. From germline, CDR1 is LGHNA and CDR2 YSLEER. The CDR3 consists of 14 residues. V was cut by 0 bases and J by 6 bases, with 9 bases left in between. CDR3 DNA sequence: TGCGCCAGCAGCCAAGATCTCAGTGTTCAGCCCCAGCATTTT. Its translation is CASSQDLSVQPQHF.

J is TRBJ1-2 and V is TRBV27; D gene uncertain. The CDR3 runs to 14 residues. V lost 3 bases to trimming and J lost 8 bases, with 16 bases between them. The germline V gene encodes CDR1 MNHEY and CDR2 SMNVEV (reference sequence). CDR3: CASSFSDRAGGYTF. The CDR3 DNA is TGTGCCAGCAGTTTTTCGGACCGCGCGGGCGGCTACACCTTC.

This chain uses TRBV27 with TRBJ2-2; D gene uncertain. The germline V gene encodes CDR1 MNHEY and CDR2 SMNVEV (reference sequence). The CDR3 consists of 16 residues. Trimming removed 4 bases from V and 0 bases from J, with 12 bases in between. The CDR3 sequence is CASSYIPVANTGELFF. The CDR3 DNA follows: TGTGCCAGCAGTTACATTCCTGTCGCGAACACCGGGGAGCTGTTTTTT.

CDR3 residues: CASRYNLAEGINEQFF. As DNA, the CDR3 is TGTGCCAGCAGGTACAATCTAGCGGAGGGGATCAATGAGCAGTTCTTC. The chain joins TRBV7-2 to TRBJ2-1; 7 nucleotides match TRBD2. The CDR3 has 16 residues. Germline CDR1 reads SGHTA; CDR2 reads FQGNSA. With V trimmed by 6 bases and J by 6 bases, 14 bases remained unmatched.

For the CDR3, the DNA is TGTGCCAGCAGTTACCGGCGGGGGGGTCCCACTGAAGCTTTCTTT. Amino acids: CASSYRRGGPTEAFF. The rearrangement joins TRBV6-5 to TRBJ1-1; TRBD1 might be the D (5 bases). CDR1 and CDR2 from the germline V gene are MNHEY and SVGAGI. Trimming took 2 bases from V and 4 from J, leaving 14 bases between them. This CDR3 has 15 residues.

The chain recombines TRBV6-1 with TRBJ1-2; possibly TRBD1 for D (6 bases). Trimming pared 1 base from V and 4 bases from J, leaving 16 bases between. CDR3 size: 16 residues. Germline V gene lookup returns CDR1 MNHNS and CDR2 SASEGT. The CDR3 nucleotides read TGTGCCAGCAGTGAAGTTGAGACAGGCGCCATCTATGGCTACACCTTC. Amino acid sequence: CASSEVETGAIYGYTF.

CDR3 sequence reads: CASLDGTSQETQYF. CDR3 DNA sequence: TGTGCTAGTCTAGACGGGACTAGCCAAGAGACCCAGTACTTC. This chain joins TRBV12-5 and TRBJ2-5; 8 positions agree with TRBD2. The CDR3 covers 14 residues. Trimming removed 8 bases from V and 1 base from J; junction bases left unmatched: 6. The germline CDR1 and CDR2 sequences are LGHNT and FRNRAP.

V and J are TRBV2 and TRBJ1-2; D is uncertain. CDR3 length: 12 amino acids. Germline V gene data show CDR1 as SNHLY and CDR2 as FYNNEI. Trimming shortened V by 1 base and J by 8 bases, and 8 bases separated the two germline ends. The DNA for the CDR3 is TGTGCCAGCAGTGAAGGGAGGGAGGGCTACACCTTC. Translated: CASSEGREGYTF.

The chain couples TRBV15 to TRBJ1-1; D might be TRBD1 (6 bases). V was cut by 0 bases and J by 9 bases, with 11 bases left in between. This CDR3 contains 13 residues. Germline assignment: CDR1 LNHNV and CDR2 YYDKDF (reference sequence). CDR3 residues: CATSRDLGDKAFF. CDR3 sequence (DNA): TGTGCCACCAGCAGAGATCTGGGGGACAAAGCTTTCTTT.

This CDR3 reads CASSLDRAGGKTQYF. The CDR3 nucleotides read TGTGCCAGCAGCTTAGATCGGGCAGGGGGGAAGACCCAGTACTTC. J is TRBJ2-5 and V is TRBV11-2, with TRBD1 as a possible D gene (7 bases). The germline V and J ends were trimmed by 0 bases and 6 bases, with 14 bases remaining between them. This CDR3 has 15 amino acids. The germline CDR1 and CDR2 sequences are SGHAT and FQNNGV.

The chain has TRBV20-1 and TRBJ2-7, with 7 nucleotides matching TRBD2. V trimming: 3 bases; J trimming: 0 bases; junction bases outside the gene matches: 14. CDR3 length: 17 residues. The germline gives CDR1 DFQATT, CDR2 SNEGSKA (reference sequence). CDR3 sequence: CSASGASGDQSSYEQYF. In DNA, the CDR3 is TGCAGTGCTAGTGGGGCTAGCGGAGATCAGAGCTCCTACGAGCAGTACTTC.

This chain uses TRBV27 with TRBJ1-5, with D unresolved. The V and J ends lost 0 bases and 2 bases respectively, with 8 bases between them. The CDR3 consists of 15 residues. Germline V gives CDR1 MNHEY, CDR2 SMNVEV (reference sequence). The CDR3 is CASSLSWRGNQPQHF. The CDR3 DNA reads as TGTGCCAGCAGTTTATCCTGGAGAGGCAATCAGCCCCAGCATTTT.

The J gene is TRBJ2-3, the V gene TRBV11-2, with no clear D. Germline V gives CDR1 SGHAT, CDR2 FQNNGV. This CDR3 region has 16 residues. Trimming shortened V by 1 base and J by 2 bases, and 13 bases separated the two germline ends. The CDR3 loop is CASSLVGGSSTDTQYF. CDR3 bases: TGTGCCAGCAGCTTAGTTGGCGGCTCCTCCACAGATACGCAGTATTTT.

V and J are TRBV7-2 and TRBJ1-3; possible D gene TRBD1, 5 bases. The CDR3 runs to 15 residues. V was pared by 0 bases and J by 4 bases, with 10 bases between. The germline V gene has CDR1 SGHTA and CDR2 FQGNSA. The DNA of the CDR3 is TGTGCCAGCAGCTTAGCGGTCAGGGCAGGAAACACCATATATTTT. Its translation: CASSLAVRAGNTIYF.

The chain uses TRBV4-3 and TRBJ2-1, with 7 bases that match TRBD1. The ends lost 3 bases at V and 0 bases at J; junction bases unmatched: 17. The CDR3 has 20 residues. Germline V gene sequence: CDR1 LGHNA, CDR2 YSLEER. This CDR3 reads CASSQDFTTGPPSSYNEQFF. The CDR3 coding sequence is TGCGCCAGCAGCCAGGATTTTACGACAGGGCCCCCGAGCTCCTACAATGAGCAGTTCTTC.

This clone has only one observation. The chain joins TRBV20-1 to TRBJ1-2; 8 bases match TRBD1. The germline CDR1 and CDR2 sequences are DFQATT and SNEGSKA (reference sequence). Trimming removed 5 bases from V and 1 base from J; junction bases left unmatched: 3. The CDR3 spans 13 residues. CDR3 residues: CSARGQGNYGYTF. CDR3 DNA sequence: TGCAGTGCTCGTGGACAGGGTAACTATGGCTACACCTTC.